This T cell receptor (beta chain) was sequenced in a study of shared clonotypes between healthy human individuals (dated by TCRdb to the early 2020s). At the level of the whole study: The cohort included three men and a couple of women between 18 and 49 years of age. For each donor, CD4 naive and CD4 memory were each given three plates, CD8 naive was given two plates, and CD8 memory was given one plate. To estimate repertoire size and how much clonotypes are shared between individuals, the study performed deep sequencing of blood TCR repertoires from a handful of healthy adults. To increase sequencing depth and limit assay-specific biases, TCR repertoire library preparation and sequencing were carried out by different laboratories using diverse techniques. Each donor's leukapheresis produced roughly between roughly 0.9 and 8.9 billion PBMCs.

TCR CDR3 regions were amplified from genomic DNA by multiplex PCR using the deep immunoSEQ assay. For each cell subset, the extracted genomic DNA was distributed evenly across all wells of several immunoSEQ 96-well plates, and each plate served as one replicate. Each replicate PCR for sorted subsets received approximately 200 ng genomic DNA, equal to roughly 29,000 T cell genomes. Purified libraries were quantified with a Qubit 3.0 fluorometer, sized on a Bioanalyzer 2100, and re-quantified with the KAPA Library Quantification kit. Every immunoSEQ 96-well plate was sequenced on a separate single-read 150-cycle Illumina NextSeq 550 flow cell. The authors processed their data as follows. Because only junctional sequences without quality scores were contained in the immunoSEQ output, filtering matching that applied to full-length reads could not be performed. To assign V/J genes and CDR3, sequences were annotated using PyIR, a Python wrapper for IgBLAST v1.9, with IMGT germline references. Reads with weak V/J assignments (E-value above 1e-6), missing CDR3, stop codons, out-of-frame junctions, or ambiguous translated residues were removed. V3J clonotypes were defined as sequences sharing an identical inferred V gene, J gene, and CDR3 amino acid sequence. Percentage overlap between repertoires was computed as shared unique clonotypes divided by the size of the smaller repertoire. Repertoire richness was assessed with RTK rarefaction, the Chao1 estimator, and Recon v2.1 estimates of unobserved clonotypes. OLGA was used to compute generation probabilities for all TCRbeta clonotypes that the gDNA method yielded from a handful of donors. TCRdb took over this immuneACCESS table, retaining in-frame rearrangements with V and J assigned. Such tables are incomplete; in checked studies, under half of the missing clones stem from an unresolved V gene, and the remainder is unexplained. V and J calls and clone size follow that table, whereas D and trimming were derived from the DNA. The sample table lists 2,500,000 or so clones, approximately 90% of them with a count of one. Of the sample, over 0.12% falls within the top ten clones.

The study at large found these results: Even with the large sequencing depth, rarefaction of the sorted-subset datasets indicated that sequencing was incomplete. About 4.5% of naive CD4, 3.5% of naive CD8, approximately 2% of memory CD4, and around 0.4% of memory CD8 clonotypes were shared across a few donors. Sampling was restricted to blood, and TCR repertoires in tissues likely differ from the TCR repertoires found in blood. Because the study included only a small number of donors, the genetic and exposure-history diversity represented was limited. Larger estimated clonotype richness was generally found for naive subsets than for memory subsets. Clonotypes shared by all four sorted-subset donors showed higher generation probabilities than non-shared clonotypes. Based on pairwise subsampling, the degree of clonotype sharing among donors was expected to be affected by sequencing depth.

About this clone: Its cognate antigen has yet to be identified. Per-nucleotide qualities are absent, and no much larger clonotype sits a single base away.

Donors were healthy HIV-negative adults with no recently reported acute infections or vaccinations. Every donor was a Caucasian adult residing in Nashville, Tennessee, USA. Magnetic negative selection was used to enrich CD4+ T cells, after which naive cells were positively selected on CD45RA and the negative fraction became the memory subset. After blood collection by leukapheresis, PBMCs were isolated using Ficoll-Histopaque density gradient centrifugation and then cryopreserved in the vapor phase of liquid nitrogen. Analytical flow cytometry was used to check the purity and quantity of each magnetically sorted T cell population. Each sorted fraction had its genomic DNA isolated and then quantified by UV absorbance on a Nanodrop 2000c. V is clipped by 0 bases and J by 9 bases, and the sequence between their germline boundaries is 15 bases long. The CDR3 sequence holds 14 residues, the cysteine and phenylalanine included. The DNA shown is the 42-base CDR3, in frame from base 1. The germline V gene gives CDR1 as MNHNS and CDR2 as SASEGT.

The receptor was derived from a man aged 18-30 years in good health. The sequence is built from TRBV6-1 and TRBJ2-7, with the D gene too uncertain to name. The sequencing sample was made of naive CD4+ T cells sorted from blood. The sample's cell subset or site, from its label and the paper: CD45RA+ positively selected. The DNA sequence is TGTGCCAGCAGTGAAGCGTTCGGACCGACGGTGCAGTACTTC. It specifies CASSEAFGPTVQYF.